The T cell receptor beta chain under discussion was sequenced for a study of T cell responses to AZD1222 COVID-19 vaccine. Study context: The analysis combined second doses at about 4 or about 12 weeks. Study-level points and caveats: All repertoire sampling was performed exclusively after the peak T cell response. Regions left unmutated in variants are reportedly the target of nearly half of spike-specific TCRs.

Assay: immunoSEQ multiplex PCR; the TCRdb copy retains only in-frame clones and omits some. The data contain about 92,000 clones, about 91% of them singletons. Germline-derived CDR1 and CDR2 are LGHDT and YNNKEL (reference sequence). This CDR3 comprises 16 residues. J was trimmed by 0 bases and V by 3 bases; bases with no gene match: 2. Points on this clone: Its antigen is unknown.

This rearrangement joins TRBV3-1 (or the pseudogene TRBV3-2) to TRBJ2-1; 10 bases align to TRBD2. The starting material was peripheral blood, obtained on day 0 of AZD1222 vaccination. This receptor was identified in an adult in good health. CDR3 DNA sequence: TGTGCCAGCAGCCATGCTAGCGGGAGCTCCTACAATGAGCAGTTCTTC. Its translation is CASSHASGSSYNEQFF.